This T cell receptor (beta chain) was identified during a study of neurological immune-mediated disorders. General study findings and limits: CDR3 amino acid sequences found in expanded clones were never shared across subjects, suggesting private repertoires in all groups. The highest TCR clonal expansion occurred in HTLV-1-associated myelopathy; multiple sclerosis fell below healthy controls.

Notes on this clonotype: The antigen remains undetermined.

This CDR3 is 13 amino acids long. The V end was cut by 4 bases, the J end by 0 bases, with 7 bases between. CDR1 and CDR2 (germline): SQVTM, ANQGSEA. The cDNA was generated by 5'RACE with 10-nucleotide random UMIs. From the 5' RACE reads, TCRdb called clonotypes with MiXCR, one entry per CDR3 protein. The sample shows fewer than 110,000 distinct CDR3 sequences, 11% of them seen only once. Time point noted: longitudinal time-point 3. The sequence was obtained from a female donor with HTLV-1-associated myelopathy (HAM/TSP). The rearrangement uses TRBV29-1 and TRBJ1-5; D is uncertain. The sequenced material came from PBMCs. DNA for the CDR3: TGCAGCGTTGCCCAGAGTAGCAATCAGCCCCAGCATTTT. This gives the protein CSVAQSSNQPQHF.